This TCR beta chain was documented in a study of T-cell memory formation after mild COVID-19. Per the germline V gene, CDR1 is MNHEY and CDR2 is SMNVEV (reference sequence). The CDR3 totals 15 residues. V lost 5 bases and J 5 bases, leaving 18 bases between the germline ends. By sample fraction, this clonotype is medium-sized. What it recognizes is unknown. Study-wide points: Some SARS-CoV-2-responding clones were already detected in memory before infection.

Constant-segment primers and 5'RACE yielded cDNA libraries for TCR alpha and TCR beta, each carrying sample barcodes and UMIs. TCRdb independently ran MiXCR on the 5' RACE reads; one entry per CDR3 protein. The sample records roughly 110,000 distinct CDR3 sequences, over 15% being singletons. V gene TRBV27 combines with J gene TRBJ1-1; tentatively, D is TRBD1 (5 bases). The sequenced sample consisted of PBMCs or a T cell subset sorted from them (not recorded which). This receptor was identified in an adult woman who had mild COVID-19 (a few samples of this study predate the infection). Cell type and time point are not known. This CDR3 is CASSLIMGGGTEAFF. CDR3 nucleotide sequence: TGTGCCAGCAGTCTCATCATGGGGGGTGGGACTGAAGCTTTCTTT.